The entry below gives a single T cell receptor (beta chain) sequence along with its context. TCRdb's table, derived via immunoSEQ multiplex PCR, lists solely in-frame clones and lacks some. The repertoire holds roughly 120,000 clones, with approximately 90% as singletons. This specimen comes from a study of T cell responses to AZD1222 COVID-19 vaccine. CDR1 and CDR2 (germline): LGHDT, YNNKEL (reference sequence). V was pared by 0 bases and J by 0 bases, with 8 bases between. The CDR3 runs to 15 residues. The source is an adult who received the AZD1222 COVID-19 vaccine. This material consisted of peripheral blood, taken 28 days after the second AZD1222 dose. This chain links TRBV3-1 (or the pseudogene TRBV3-2) with TRBJ1-2, with TRBD1 as a possible D gene (6 bases). CDR3 residues: CASSQDWTANYGYTF. CDR3 in DNA: TGTGCCAGCAGCCAAGACTGGACAGCTAACTATGGCTACACCTTC.